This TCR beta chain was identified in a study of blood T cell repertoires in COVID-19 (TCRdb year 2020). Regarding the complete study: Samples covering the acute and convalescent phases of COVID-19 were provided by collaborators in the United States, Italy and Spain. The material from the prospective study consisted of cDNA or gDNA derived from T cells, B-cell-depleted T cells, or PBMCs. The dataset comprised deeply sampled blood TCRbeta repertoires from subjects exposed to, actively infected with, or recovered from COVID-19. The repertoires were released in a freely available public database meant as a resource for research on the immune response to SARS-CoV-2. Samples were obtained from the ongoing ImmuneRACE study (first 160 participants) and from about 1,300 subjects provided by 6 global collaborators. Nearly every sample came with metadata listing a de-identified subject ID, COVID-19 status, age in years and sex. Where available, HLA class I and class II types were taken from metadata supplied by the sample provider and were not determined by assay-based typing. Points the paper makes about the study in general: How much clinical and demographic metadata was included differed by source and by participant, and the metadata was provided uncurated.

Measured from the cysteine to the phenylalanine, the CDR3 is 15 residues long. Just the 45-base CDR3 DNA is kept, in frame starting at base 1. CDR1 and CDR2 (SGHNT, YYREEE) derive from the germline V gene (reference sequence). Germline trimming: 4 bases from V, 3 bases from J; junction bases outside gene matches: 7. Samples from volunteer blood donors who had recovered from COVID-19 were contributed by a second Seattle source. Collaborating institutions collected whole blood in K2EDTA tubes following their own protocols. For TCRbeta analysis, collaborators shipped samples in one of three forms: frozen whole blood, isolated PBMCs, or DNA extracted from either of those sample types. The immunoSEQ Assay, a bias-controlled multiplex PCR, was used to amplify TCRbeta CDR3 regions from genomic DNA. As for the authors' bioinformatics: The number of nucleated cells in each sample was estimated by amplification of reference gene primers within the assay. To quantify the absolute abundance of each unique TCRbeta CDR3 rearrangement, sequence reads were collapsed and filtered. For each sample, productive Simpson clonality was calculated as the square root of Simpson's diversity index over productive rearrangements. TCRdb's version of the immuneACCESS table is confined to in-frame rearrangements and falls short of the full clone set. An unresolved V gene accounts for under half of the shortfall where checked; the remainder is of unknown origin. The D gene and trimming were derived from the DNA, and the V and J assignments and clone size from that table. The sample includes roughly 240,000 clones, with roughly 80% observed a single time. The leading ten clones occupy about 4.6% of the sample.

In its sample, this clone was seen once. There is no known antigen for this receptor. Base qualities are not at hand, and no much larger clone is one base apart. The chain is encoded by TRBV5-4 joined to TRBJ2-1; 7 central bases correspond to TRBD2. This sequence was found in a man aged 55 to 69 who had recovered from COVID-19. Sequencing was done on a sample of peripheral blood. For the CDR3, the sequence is CASSASGLLYNEQFF. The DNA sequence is TGTGCCAGCAGCGCCTCGGGACTACTCTACAATGAGCAGTTCTTC.